These 30 T cell receptor beta chains were all obtained from the same sample, sequenced in a study of blood T cells in healthy people across ages. Using a J-beta primer mix together with a sample-barcoded 5' primer, a second PCR was run for roughly 7 to 12 cycles. TCRdb re-analysed the 5' RACE reads in MiXCR, keeping a single row per CDR3 protein. The table lists 1,300,000 or so distinct CDR3 sequences, 59% of them singletons. The material sequenced was blood. These receptors were obtained from a man aged 18-30 years in good health.

The V gene is TRBV20-1, the J gene TRBJ2-1; possible D gene TRBD2, 5 bases. The CDR3 is made up of 15 amino acids. Between the trimmed V and J ends, which lost 1 base and 0 bases, there was a span of 10 bases. Germline CDR1 and CDR2: DFQATT and SNEGSKA (reference sequence). This CDR3 reads CSARGPGSSYNEQFF. The DNA of the CDR3 is TGCAGTGCTAGAGGGCCTGGGAGCTCCTACAATGAGCAGTTCTTC.

The V and J genes are TRBV29-1 and TRBJ2-3; D may be TRBD1 or TRBD2 (6 bases each). Germline CDR1 is SQVTM and CDR2 is ANQGSEA. The V gene lost 7 bases and the J gene lost 1 base, with 15 bases spanning the gap. This CDR3 region has 14 residues. The chain's CDR3 is CSAEGGDGTDTQYF. The CDR3 DNA sequence: TGCAGCGCCGAGGGGGGCGACGGCACAGATACGCAGTATTTT.

This clonotype showed up just a few times. The J gene is TRBJ2-3, the V gene TRBV24-1; a possible D gene is TRBD1 (5 bases). V was cut by 0 bases and J by 1 base, with 7 bases left in between. The CDR3 extends over 15 amino acids. Germline CDR1 KGHDR, CDR2 SFDVKD. The CDR3 protein is CATSDLRGGTDTQYF. The CDR3 DNA follows: TGTGCCACCAGTGATTTGAGGGGTGGCACAGATACGCAGTATTTT.

This clonotype has just a few counts. V gene TRBV4-1 combines with J gene TRBJ2-3; TRBD2 aligns across 11 bases. CDR1 MGHRA and CDR2 YSYEKL come from the germline V gene. The junction had 6 bases not matched to a gene; V was cut back by 2 bases and J by 5 bases. This CDR3 spans 16 amino acids. CDR3 sequence: CASSQRLAGIEDTQYF. CDR3 sequence (DNA): TGCGCCAGCAGCCAAAGACTAGCGGGGATCGAAGATACGCAGTATTTT.

This CDR3 is CASSPGGQTIQYF. The CDR3 DNA reads TGTGCCAGCAGCCCTGGAGGGCAGACCATTCAGTACTTC. This sequence joins TRBV27 and TRBJ2-4; possibly TRBD2 for D (6 bases). Trimming cost V 6 bases and J 9 bases, with 15 bases left between them. Germline CDR1 is MNHEY and CDR2 is SMNVEV (reference sequence). This CDR3 has 13 residues.

The chain uses TRBV4-1 and TRBJ2-1, with D perhaps TRBD2 (5 bases). Trimming took 4 bases from V and 7 from J, leaving 11 bases between them. The CDR3 runs to 13 residues. The V gene's germline CDR1 is MGHRA and CDR2 YSYEKL. CDR3 in amino acids: CASSPEGTNEQFF. The CDR3 coding sequence is TGCGCCAGCAGCCCAGAGGGTACAAATGAGCAGTTCTTC.

This clonotype was detected a few times. The genes are TRBV7-9 and TRBJ2-1; TRBD2 agrees at 7 bases. There are 13 residues in the CDR3. CDR1 and CDR2 (germline): SEHNR, FQNEAQ (reference sequence). V trimming: 7 bases; J trimming: 9 bases; junction bases outside the gene matches: 9. The CDR3 here is CASTSTSLVEQFF. DNA for the CDR3: TGTGCCAGCACGTCGACTAGCTTGGTTGAGCAGTTCTTC.

This clonotype was seen once. The chain combines TRBV6-6 with TRBJ1-2; TRBD1 matches 7 bases. Trimming at V came to 3 bases and at J to 7 bases, leaving 11 bases not matched to a gene. The CDR3 is made up of 15 amino acids. Per germline, CDR1 MNHNY and CDR2 SVGAGI (reference sequence). The CDR3 is CASSYTQLSGGGYTF. The CDR3 DNA is TGTGCCAGCAGTTATACACAGCTATCAGGGGGTGGCTACACCTTC.

The chain recombines TRBV11-2 with TRBJ1-2; weak D call: TRBD1 (5 bases). Trimming took 1 base from V and 6 from J, leaving 15 bases between them. Germline CDR1 reads SGHAT; CDR2 reads FQNNGV. CDR3 length: 15 residues. Here the CDR3 reads CASSLVGARFDGYTF. CDR3 nucleotide sequence: TGTGCCAGCAGCTTAGTTGGGGCGCGATTCGATGGCTACACCTTC. Variable domain in full (rest from reference TRBV11-2 and TRBJ1-2): EAGVAQSPRYKIIEKRQSVAFWCNPISGHATLYWYQQILGQGPKLLIQFQNNGVVDDSQLPKDRFSAERLKGVDSTLKIQPAKLEDSAVYLCASSLVGARFDGYTFGSGTRLTVV.

V is TRBV6-1 and J is TRBJ1-5; D is unresolved. Germline CDR1 and CDR2: MNHNS and SASEGT. Trimming took off 2 bases at V and 6 bases at J, with 11 bases between the two ends. The length of the CDR3 is 14 residues. The CDR3 nucleotides read TGTGCCAGCAGTGAAAGGTTCAGTAGTCAGCCCCAGCATTTT. Translation: CASSERFSSQPQHF.

V and J are TRBV28 and TRBJ1-4; D is possibly TRBD1 (6 bases). V dropped 2 bases and J dropped 8 bases, with 21 bases sitting between them. The germline CDR1 and CDR2 sequences are MDHEN and SYDVKM. This CDR3 comprises 17 residues. CDR3 bases: TGTGCCAGCAGTTTAGAATGGGTAGGGGGGGGAGAAGAAAAACTGTTTTTT. Translated, it gives CASSLEWVGGGEEKLFF.

The chain employs TRBV9 and TRBJ1-2; 8 positions agree with TRBD1. The CDR3 loop spans 17 amino acids. The trim removed 1 base at V and 4 bases at J, leaving 12 bases unmatched. Germline CDR1 and CDR2: SGDLS and YYNGEE. CDR3 nucleotides: TGTGCCAGCAGCGTAAACTCACTTGCAGGGGGCGCCTATGGCTACACCTTC. This codes for CASSVNSLAGGAYGYTF.

V usage is TRBV12-3 or TRBV12-4 and J usage is TRBJ2-3; D not resolved. Trimming removed 7 bases from V and 6 bases from J, with 8 bases in between. The CDR3 covers 11 residues. This CDR3 reads CASILADTQYF. The CDR3 region has the DNA TGTGCCAGCATTCTTGCCGATACGCAGTATTTT.

The gene calls are TRBV28 and TRBJ2-6, with TRBD1 matching over 7 bases. The CDR3 is 18 amino acids. V lost 6 bases, J lost 4 bases, and 15 bases stayed unmatched. Germline CDR1 reads MDHEN; CDR2 reads SYDVKM. The CDR3 DNA follows: TGTGCCAGCAGCCTACATCTGACAGGGCGTATGGGGGCCAACGTCCTGACTTTC. This codes for CASSLHLTGRMGANVLTF.

In regard to this clonotype: The junction differs from germline at one of its ends, possibly a read error. The V and J genes are TRBV6-5 and TRBJ2-1; D unresolved. Germline V gives CDR1 MNHEY, CDR2 SVGAGI. This CDR3 has 11 residues. In nucleotides, the CDR3 is TGTGCCAGCAGCAGGCGGAATGAGCGGTTCTTC. Translated: CASSRRNERFF.

The chain couples TRBV6-1 to TRBJ2-5; unclear D gene. The J call may be wrong; the DNA end is better matched by TRBJ2-7. Germline assignment: CDR1 MNHNS and CDR2 SASEGT. This CDR3 has 13 residues. This chain's CDR3 is CASSQYLLSEQYF. The CDR3 nucleotides are TGTGCCAGCAGCCAGTACCTCTTATCCGAGCAGTACTTC.

Details on this clonotype: The junction shows a germline mismatch at one end, possibly a read error. The CDR3 nucleotides are TGTGCCAGCAGCTTAAGAGGGGGGGCCAAAAGCATTCAGTACTTC. Translation gives CASSLRGGAKSIQYF. The chain is built from TRBV7-9 and TRBJ2-4; TRBD2 is a possible D gene (7 bases). Germline V gene sequence: CDR1 SEHNR, CDR2 FQNEAQ (reference sequence). The length of the CDR3 is 15 residues.

The J gene is TRBJ2-7, the V gene TRBV20-1; D gene uncertain. Germline lookup yields CDR1 DFQATT and CDR2 SNEGSKA (reference sequence). The CDR3 runs 14 residues. Between the trimmed V and J ends, which lost 3 bases and 5 bases, there was a span of 17 bases. The CDR3 protein is CSARVAPDAHEQYF. CDR3 DNA: TGCAGTGCTAGGGTGGCACCAGATGCCCACGAGCAGTACTTC.

The chain employs TRBV3-1 and TRBJ2-7; 8 positions agree with TRBD2. V was pared by 4 bases and J by 2 bases, with 13 bases of the junction left unmatched. The length of the CDR3 is 17 residues. Germline V lookup: CDR1 LGHDT, CDR2 YNNKEL (reference sequence). CDR3 bases: TGTGCCAGCAGCCCCAACCTTCAGGGTAGCGGGACCTACGAGCAGTACTTC. Translating it yields CASSPNLQGSGTYEQYF.

This clonotype was recorded a few times. The J gene is TRBJ1-5, the V gene TRBV5-1, with TRBD1 as a possible D gene (6 bases). CDR3 size: 16 residues. The germline V gene encodes CDR1 SGHRS and CDR2 YFSETQ. V lost 0 bases, J lost 0 bases, and 10 bases lay in between. For the CDR3, the DNA is TGCGCCAGCAGCTTGGAGGCAGGGGCTAGCAATCAGCCCCAGCATTTT. Amino acid sequence: CASSLEAGASNQPQHF.

A few counts support this clonotype. The V and J genes are TRBV14 and TRBJ2-5; TRBD2 matches 8 bases. Germline V gene sequence: CDR1 SGHDN, CDR2 FVKESK. With 4 bases clipped from V and 5 bases from J, the junction kept 6 bases outside the gene matches. There are 14 residues in the CDR3. CDR3 amino acids: CASSPRGGRETQYF. The CDR3 DNA reads TGTGCCAGCAGCCCCCGGGGGGGCCGGGAGACCCAGTACTTC.

The chain couples TRBV6-2 or TRBV6-3 to TRBJ2-4; D remains ambiguous. Germline CDR1 reads MNHEY; CDR2 reads SVGEGT. This CDR3 is built from 12 residues. V lost 7 bases to trimming and J lost 9 bases, with 13 bases between them. The CDR3 region has the DNA TGTGCCAGCACTAGACGCGGCAGCATTCAGTACTTC. Translated: CASTRRGSIQYF.

There are a few counts of this clonotype. J is TRBJ2-1 and V is TRBV27, with unresolved D. Germline V CDR1 and CDR2: MNHEY, SMNVEV (reference sequence). The length of the CDR3 is 15 residues. Trimming stripped 11 bases from V and 0 bases from J, with 17 bases between. The CDR3 reads CAARVSPSSYNEQFF. In DNA, the CDR3 is TGTGCCGCACGCGTCTCACCGAGCTCCTACAATGAGCAGTTCTTC.

This chain uses TRBV4-3 with TRBJ2-3, with D hard to call. The CDR3 has 14 amino acids. Looked up from germline, CDR1 is LGHNA and CDR2 is YSLEER. V was clipped by 3 bases and J by 3 bases, with 10 bases between them. The CDR3 bases are TGCGCCAGCAGCCAGATTATTTTTACAGATACGCAGTATTTT. Amino acids: CASSQIIFTDTQYF.

The chain employs TRBV25-1 and TRBJ2-6; maybe TRBD1 (6 bases). Trimming took off 5 bases at V and 4 bases at J, with 24 bases between the two ends. This CDR3 is 19 amino acids long. Germline CDR1 and CDR2: MGHDK and SYGVNS. CDR3 in DNA: TGTGCCAGCAGTCCCCGGGACAATATGGGCCTGTACGGGGCCAACGTCCTGACTTTC. This translates into CASSPRDNMGLYGANVLTF.

The rearrangement uses TRBV6-2 or TRBV6-3 and TRBJ2-5; TRBD2 matches 8 bases. Germline V gene lookup returns CDR1 MNHEY and CDR2 SVGEGT. The CDR3 length is 17 residues. V lost 6 bases to trimming and J lost 11 bases; unmatched junction nucleotides: 23. CDR3: CASSRPSRQAGVSKQYF. The CDR3, as DNA: TGTGCCAGCAGCCGCCCCTCCCGACAAGCGGGGGTTTCTAAGCAGTACTTC.

V and J are TRBV20-1 and TRBJ2-5, with TRBD1 matching 7 bases. The CDR3 is 14 residues long. Per germline, CDR1 DFQATT and CDR2 SNEGSKA (reference sequence). V was clipped by 3 bases and J by 1 base; unmatched bases: 5. This chain's CDR3 is CSASSPGGQETQYF. The CDR3 nucleotides read TGCAGTGCTAGTAGTCCAGGGGGCCAAGAGACCCAGTACTTC.

The genes are TRBV6-6 and TRBJ2-7; possibly TRBD1 for D (6 bases). This CDR3 contains 16 residues. CDR1 is MNHNY, CDR2 SVGAGI, per germline (reference sequence). V lost 2 bases and J 5 bases, leaving 19 bases between the germline ends. CDR3 amino acids: CASSYRTAILGHEQYF. The DNA for the CDR3 is TGTGCCAGCAGTTACCGGACAGCCATCCTTGGACACGAGCAGTACTTC.

The V call is TRBV5-6, the J call TRBJ2-7; D tentatively fits TRBD1 or TRBD2 (5 bases each). The CDR3 extends over 15 amino acids. In germline, CDR1 is SGHDT, CDR2 YYEEEE. V lost 4 bases to trimming and J lost 3 bases, with 17 bases between them. This chain's CDR3 is CASSPEWDGGYEQYF. The CDR3 DNA follows: TGTGCCAGCAGCCCGGAGTGGGACGGAGGCTACGAGCAGTACTTC.

A few counts support this clonotype. The V call is TRBV20-1, the J call TRBJ2-1, with TRBD2 matching 8 bases. Germline CDR1 reads DFQATT; CDR2 reads SNEGSKA (reference sequence). This CDR3 is built from 12 residues. Trimming at V came to 6 bases and at J to 6 bases, leaving 4 bases not matched to a gene. CDR3 in amino acids: CSATGTSNEQFF. The CDR3 bases are TGCAGTGCCACCGGGACTAGCAATGAGCAGTTCTTC.